Included here is one T cell receptor (beta chain) sequence, with context. What antigen it recognizes has not been identified. No per-base quality is available; no much larger clone lies one base away. This sample stems from a study of spatial heterogeneity in lung cancer (dated by TCRdb to between 2019 and 2020). Regarding the complete study: Donors were around 69 patients with early-stage, untreated non-small cell lung cancer from the lung TRACERx cohort. Follow-up PBMC samples were sequenced whenever available, with a median time to follow-up of about 24 months after resection. The study quantitatively compared TCR alpha and beta repertoires across multiple tumor regions, matched nontumor lung and blood in non-small cell lung cancer. In the raw uncorrected reads, each unique combination of TCR and UMI appeared more than ten times on average. Beta-chain transcripts were consistently detected in greater numbers than alpha-chain transcripts, which likely reflected higher beta-chain transcript abundance. The study linked features of the TCR repertoire to counts of nonsynonymous mutations, which were determined by whole-exome sequencing of tumor tissue. At surgery, 220 tumor regions, some 61 matched nontumor lung samples and a few dozen PBMC samples were TCR-sequenced for both alpha and beta chains. Points the paper makes about the study in general: Comparisons of baseline and follow-up blood repertoires included only 14 to 15 patients. Ubiquitous expanded tumor TCRs were found in blood more often at tumor resection than at routine follow-up. Confirming at a functional level the hypothesis that regional TCRs recognize regional mutations was considered to require additional single-cell paired TCR alpha and beta sequencing.

The CDR3 numbers 13 residues from cysteine through phenylalanine. The retained sequence is limited to the CDR3, 39 bases, with the frame set at the first base. V is shortened by 4 bases, J by 2 bases, and the region joining them spans 11 bases. Via the germline V gene, CDR1 is SQVTM and CDR2 ANQGSEA. The time point label of this sample denotes: blood at routine non-recurrence follow-up after resection. TCR sequencing used whole RNA extracted from tumor and nontumor lung tissue, or from cryopreserved PBMC samples, without cell sorting. Patients were selected for TCR sequencing only if sufficient RNA was available from at least two tumor regions. Libraries came from 5' RACE. TCRdb lists the instrument as NextSeq 500. The TCR library protocol attached a unique molecular identifier to each TCR cDNA molecule to allow correction of PCR and sequencing errors. Regarding the original processing steps: Decombinator tools were used for TCR identification, UMI-based error correction and CDR3 extraction. TCRs above a frequency of 2 per 1,000, corresponding to the top 1% of the tumor frequency distribution, were defined as expanded. Rényi diversity was computed with the R vegan package after subsampling each repertoire 100 times to 5,000 TCRs. CDR3 similarity networks were built from amino acid triplet string-kernel similarity, connecting CDR3s with pairwise similarity above 0.82. The public reads were run again by TCRdb, first through fastp at Q25 and then through MiXCR, and only productive beta chains were kept. Each entry merges the rows of one CDR3 protein and shows their most common DNA and genes. The V and J calls and clone size come from TCRdb's table, not from the authors' own analysis. For this sample the table gives 39,000 or so distinct CDR3 sequences, of which about 10% were detected only once. The ten largest account for roughly a sixth of the sample.

This receptor was taken from a female donor with early-stage non-small cell lung cancer. The rearranged chain carries TRBV29-1 and TRBJ1-2, with a weak D call of TRBD1 (5 bases match). Material: PBMCs, obtained at follow-up. The DNA is TGCAGCGTTGGAATAGGGACCAACTATGGCTACACCTTC. This codes for CSVGIGTNYGYTF. Here the CDR3 is joined to the reference TRBV29-1 and TRBJ1-2 genes, and the full variable domain is: SAVISQKPSRDICQRGTSLTIQCQVDSQVTMMFWYRQQPGQSLTLIATANQGSEATYESGFVIDKFPISRPNLTFSTLTVSNMSPEDSSIYLCSVGIGTNYGYTFGSGTRLTVV.